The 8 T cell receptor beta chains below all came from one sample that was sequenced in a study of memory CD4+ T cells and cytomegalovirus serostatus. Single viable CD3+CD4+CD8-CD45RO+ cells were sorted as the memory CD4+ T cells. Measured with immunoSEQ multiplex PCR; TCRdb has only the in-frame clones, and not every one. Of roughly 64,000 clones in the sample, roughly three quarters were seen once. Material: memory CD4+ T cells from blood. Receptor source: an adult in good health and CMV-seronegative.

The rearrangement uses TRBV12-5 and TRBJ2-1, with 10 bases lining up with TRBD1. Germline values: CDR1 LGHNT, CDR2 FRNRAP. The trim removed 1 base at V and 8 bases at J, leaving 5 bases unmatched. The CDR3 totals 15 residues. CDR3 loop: CASGLGQGAPDEQFF. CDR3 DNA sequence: TGTGCTAGTGGTTTGGGACAGGGGGCGCCTGATGAGCAGTTCTTC.

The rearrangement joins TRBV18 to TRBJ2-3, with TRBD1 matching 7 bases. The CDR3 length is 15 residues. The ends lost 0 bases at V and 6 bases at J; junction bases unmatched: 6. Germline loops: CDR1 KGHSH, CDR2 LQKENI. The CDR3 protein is CASSPPAGGPDTQYF. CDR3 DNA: TGTGCCAGCTCACCACCGGCAGGGGGTCCGGATACGCAGTATTTT.

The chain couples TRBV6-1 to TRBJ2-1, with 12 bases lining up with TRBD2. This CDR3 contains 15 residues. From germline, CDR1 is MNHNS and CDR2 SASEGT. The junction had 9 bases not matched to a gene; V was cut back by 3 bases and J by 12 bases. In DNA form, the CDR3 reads TGTGCCAGCAGTGACGGGCTAGCGGGGGGGATGGGGCAGTTCTTC. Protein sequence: CASSDGLAGGMGQFF.

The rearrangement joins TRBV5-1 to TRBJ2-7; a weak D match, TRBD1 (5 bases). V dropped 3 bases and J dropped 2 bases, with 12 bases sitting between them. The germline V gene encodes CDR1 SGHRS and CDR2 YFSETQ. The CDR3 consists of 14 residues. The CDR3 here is CASSSRTFTYEQYF. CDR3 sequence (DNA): TGCGCCAGCAGCTCCCGGACATTCACCTACGAGCAGTACTTC.

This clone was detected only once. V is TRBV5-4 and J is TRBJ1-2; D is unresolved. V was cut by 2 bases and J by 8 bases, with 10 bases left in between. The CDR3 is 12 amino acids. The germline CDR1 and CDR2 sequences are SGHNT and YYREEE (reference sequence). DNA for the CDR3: TGTGCCAGCAGCTTACAAGGATCGGGCTACACCTTC. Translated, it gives CASSLQGSGYTF.

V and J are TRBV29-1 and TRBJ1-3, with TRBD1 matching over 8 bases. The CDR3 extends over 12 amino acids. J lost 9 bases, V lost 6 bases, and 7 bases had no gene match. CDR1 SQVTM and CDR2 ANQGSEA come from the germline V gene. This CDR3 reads CSVRDRIGTIYF. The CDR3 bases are TGCAGCGTCCGGGACAGGATAGGCACCATATATTTT.

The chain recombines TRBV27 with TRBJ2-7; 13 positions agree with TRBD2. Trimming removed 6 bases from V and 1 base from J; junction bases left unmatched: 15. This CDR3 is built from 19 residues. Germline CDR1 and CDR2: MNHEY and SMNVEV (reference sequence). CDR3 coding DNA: TGTGCCAGCAGCCGAGCCGGACTAGCGGGAGCCGCCCGGTCCTACGAGCAGTACTTC. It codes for CASSRAGLAGAARSYEQYF.

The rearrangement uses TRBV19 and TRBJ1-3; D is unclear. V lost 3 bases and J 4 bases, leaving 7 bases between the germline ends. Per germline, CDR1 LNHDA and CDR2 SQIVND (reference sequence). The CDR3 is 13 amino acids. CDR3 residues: CASSISWGNTIYF. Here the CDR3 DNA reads TGTGCCAGTAGTATTTCATGGGGAAACACCATATATTTT.